This TCR beta chain derives from a study of shared clonotypes between healthy human individuals. Sorted subsets were amplified in replicate PCRs using 200 to 250 ng DNA, around 30,000 T cell genomes. The protocol was immunoSEQ multiplex PCR, while the TCRdb copy is restricted to in-frame clones and leaves out a portion. Found here are around 1.1 million clones, about four fifths of them singletons; the top ten hold around 0.61%. Study-wide results and caveats: Only blood underwent sampling, and tissue repertoires likely differ.

Note on this clone: What it binds is unknown.

The TCR comes from a man aged 18 to 30 in good health. Some clones in this sample may be carry-over from other donors' samples. Sequenced input: memory CD4+ T cells from PBMCs. The subset: CD45RA-negative fraction.

For the CDR3, the DNA is TGTGCCACCTCCCAGACTAGCCGGACCAAAGATACGCAGTATTTT. Translating gives CATSQTSRTKDTQYF. The genes are TRBV5-4 and TRBJ2-3; 7 bases are a match to TRBD2. Looked up from germline, CDR1 is SGHNT and CDR2 is YYREEE (reference sequence). The CDR3 runs to 15 residues. With 9 bases clipped from V and 5 bases from J, the junction kept 15 bases outside the gene matches.